This is a list of T cell receptor beta chains from one sample in a study of T cells in Graves' hyperthyroidism and ophthalmopathy. TCRdb reprocessed the multiplex PCR reads via MiXCR and lists one record per CDR3 protein. This table holds a few hundred thousand distinct CDR3 sequences, around 14% found once. Input material: blood. These receptors came from a woman in her late teens or twenties with Graves' hyperthyroidism. CDR3s include the opening cysteine and the closing phenylalanine or tryptophan. D genes are given only for firm matches. Size is omitted from some rows. Given values are once, few, many or a class for expanded clones.

size,V,J,length,D,CDR3,DNA
many,TRBV5-8,TRBJ1-4,15,TRBD1,CASSLGQGGTEKLFF,TGTGCCAGCAGCCTAGGACAGGGGGGTACCGAAAAACTGTTTTTT
many,TRBV12-3/TRBV12-4,TRBJ1-4,15,-,CASSLGSGSGEKLFF,TGTGCCAGCAGCCTAGGATCAGGGTCTGGCGAAAAACTGTTTTTT
many,TRBV19,TRBJ2-5,14,TRBD2,CASSLAGEVETQYF,TGTGCCAGTAGTCTAGCGGGAGAGGTAGAGACCCAGTACTTC
many,TRBV5-1,TRBJ2-1,15,TRBD1,CASSLGTGDYNEQFF,TGCGCCAGCAGCCTGGGGACAGGGGACTACAATGAGCAGTTCTTC
-,TRBV3-1,TRBJ1-1,15,-,CASSDLGRRGTEAFF,TGTGCCAGCAGTGACTTGGGCAGGAGAGGCACTGAAGCTTTCTTT
few,TRBV5-1,TRBJ2-3,14,-,CASSSGEDTDTQYF,TGCGCCAGCAGCTCTGGAGAGGACACAGATACGCAGTATTTT
few,TRBV5-1,TRBJ2-5,14,TRBD1,CASSSRDRDGTQYF,TGCGCCAGCAGCTCCCGGGACAGGGACGGGACCCAGTACTTC
many,TRBV20-1,TRBJ2-3,15,TRBD2,CSAMAREGGEDTQYF,TGCAGTGCTATGGCGCGGGAGGGCGGGGAAGATACGCAGTATTTT
many,TRBV19,TRBJ1-1,11,-,CASAMNTEAFF,TGTGCCAGTGCTATGAACACTGAAGCTTTCTTT
many,TRBV12-3/TRBV12-4,TRBJ2-1,17,TRBD2,CASSGIKLAGVDNEQFF,TGTGCCAGCAGTGGTATCAAACTAGCGGGAGTAGACAATGAGCAGTTCTTC
-,TRBV9,TRBJ2-7,16,-,CASSVGSAGAGYEQYF,TGTGCCAGCAGCGTAGGGTCGGCCGGGGCGGGTTACGAGCAGTACTTC
many,TRBV9,TRBJ2-7,16,TRBD1,CASSVAPTGDRGEQYF,TGTGCCAGCAGCGTAGCCCCGACAGGGGATAGGGGGGAGCAGTACTTC
few,TRBV15,TRBJ1-4,11,-,CATSSPEKLFF,TGTGCCACCAGCAGCCCGGAAAAACTGTTTTTT
many,TRBV20-1,TRBJ2-7,13,TRBD1,CSAVRDSPYEQYF,TGCAGTGCTGTCCGGGACAGCCCATACGAGCAGTACTTC
-,TRBV12-3/TRBV12-4,TRBJ2-3,13,-,CASSLKSSDTQYF,TGTGCCAGCAGTTTAAAAAGCTCCGATACGCAGTATTTT
few,TRBV9,TRBJ2-3,13,TRBD2,CASSGTSEDTQYF,TGTGCCAGCAGCGGGACTAGCGAAGATACGCAGTATTTT
many,TRBV10-3,TRBJ2-7,14,TRBD2,CAIRGTSGSDEQYF,TGTGCCATCAGAGGGACTAGCGGGAGTGACGAGCAGTACTTC
-,TRBV30,TRBJ2-3,13,TRBD2,CAWGSGNTDTQYF,TGTGCCTGGGGTAGCGGGAACACAGATACGCAGTATTTT
many,TRBV27,TRBJ2-1,14,-,CASTPSGAVNEQFF,TGTGCCAGCACCCCTTCAGGGGCCGTCAATGAGCAGTTCTTC
many,TRBV11-3,TRBJ2-5,15,-,CASSLGSAGQETQYF,TGTGCCAGCAGCTTAGGTTCGGCAGGACAAGAGACCCAGTACTTC